What follows describes a single T cell receptor beta chain. This record comes from a study of T cell changes during pregnancy in multiple sclerosis. TCRdb keeps only in-frame clones here, not all; method: immunoSEQ multiplex PCR. The profile shows approximately 79,000 clones, about 93% of them singletons. Per germline, CDR1 SGDLS and CDR2 YYNGEE. CDR3 length: 14 amino acids. V dropped 4 bases and J dropped 6; count of bases not matched to a gene: 9. The specimen comprised peripheral blood, sampled in the second trimester of pregnancy. The V call is TRBV9, the J call TRBJ2-7; 8 bases agree with TRBD2. This sequence was found in a female donor in good health, enrolled as a control in a pregnancy study. CDR3 sequence reads: CASSPRTGGSEQYF. DNA of the CDR3: TGTGCCAGCAGCCCCCGGACGGGAGGGTCCGAGCAGTACTTC.